The T cell receptor (beta chain) described here comes from a study of T cell repertoires in cytomegalovirus infection. Across the whole study: Both CMV infection and a matching HLA type were indicated by public TCR beta signatures. Whole-study results and caveats: HLA-C-restricted CMV-specific TCR beta clonotypes prevailed in the ex vivo response. Public TCR beta family frequency separated CMV-and-HLA carriers, including in an independent cohort.

One entry per CDR3 protein results from TCRdb running MiXCR on the reads. The sample lists 20,000 to 25,000 distinct CDR3 sequences, over 40% seen once, with 94% in the top ten. There are many counts of this clonotype. The antigen is undetermined. Germline values: CDR1 SGHVS, CDR2 FQNEAQ. V trimming: 3 bases; J trimming: 5 bases; junction bases outside the gene matches: 7. The CDR3 is 14 residues long. Sequenced material: CD8+ T cells from cultured PBMCs, taken from culture after CMV antigen stimulation. The chain carries TRBV7-8 and TRBJ2-7; 7 bases align to TRBD2. The TCR was taken from a human donor in good health (CMV status not recorded). Some clones in this sample may be carry-over from other donors' samples. The CDR3 DNA sequence: TGTGCCAGCAGCTTGGCGGAGCGGGAAAACGAGCAGTACTTC. This gives the protein CASSLAERENEQYF.